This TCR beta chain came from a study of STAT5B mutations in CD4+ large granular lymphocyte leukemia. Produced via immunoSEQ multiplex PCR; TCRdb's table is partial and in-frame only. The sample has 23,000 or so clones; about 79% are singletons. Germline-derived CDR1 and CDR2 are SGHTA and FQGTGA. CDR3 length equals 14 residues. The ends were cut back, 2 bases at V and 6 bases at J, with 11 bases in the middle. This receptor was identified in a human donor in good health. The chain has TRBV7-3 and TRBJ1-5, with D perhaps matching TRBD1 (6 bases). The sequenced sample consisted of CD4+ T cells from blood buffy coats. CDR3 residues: CASSLSGVGQPQHF. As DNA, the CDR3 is TGTGCCAGCAGCTTATCAGGGGTCGGTCAGCCCCAGCATTTT.